This entry describes one T cell receptor (beta chain). Its antigen is still unknown. CDR1 and CDR2 from the germline V gene are SGDLS and YYNGEE. The CDR3 covers 17 residues. J was trimmed by 3 bases and V by 0 bases; bases with no gene match: 7. The method was immunoSEQ multiplex PCR; TCRdb's version includes in-frame clones alone and lacks a portion of them. Of 60,000 to 100,000 clones in the sample, around 90% are singletons; the top ten hold 5.5% to 9%. The data belong to a study of T cell responses to AZD1222 COVID-19 vaccine. Study-wide results and limits: At baseline, seropositivity was found in only six AZD1222 recipients.

This sequence was found in an adult in good health. The V call is TRBV9, the J call TRBJ1-4; 8 nucleotides align to TRBD1. The sequences come from peripheral blood, collected on day 0 of MenACWY control vaccination. The CDR3 region is CASSVGAGGLANEKLFF. CDR3 DNA sequence: TGTGCCAGCAGCGTAGGGGCAGGGGGCTTGGCTAATGAAAAACTGTTTTTT. Drawing the rest from reference TRBV9 and TRBJ1-4, the complete variable domain is DSGVTQTPKHLITATGQRVTLRCSPRSGDLSVYWYQQSLDQGLQFLIQYYNGEERAKGNILERFSAQQFPDLHSELNLSSLELGDSALYFCASSVGAGGLANEKLFFGSGTQLSVL.